The T cell receptor beta chain under discussion was sequenced for a study of T cell responses to AZD1222 COVID-19 vaccine. For the study at large: Analysis merged second doses at about 4 or about 12 weeks.

To note about this clone: Its matching antigen is unknown.

TCRdb keeps only in-frame clones here, not all; method: immunoSEQ multiplex PCR. The sample gives roughly 150,000 clones, around 90% of which show up once; approximately 4.7% is in the top ten. General observations from the study: Among those given AZD1222, only five or six were seropositive at baseline. None of the repertoires were sampled until the peak T cell response had passed. Unmutated variant regions are reportedly targeted by nearly half of spike-specific TCRs.

The V and J ends lost 3 bases and 3 bases respectively, with 6 bases between them. The CDR3 runs to 12 residues. CDR1 and CDR2 from the germline V gene are LGHNT and FRNRAP. The sequencing used peripheral blood, collected on day 0 of AZD1222 vaccination. The clonotype was recovered from an adult in good health. V gene TRBV12-5 combines with J gene TRBJ2-7; D remains unclear. This chain's CDR3 is CASGFNFYEQYF. In DNA form, the CDR3 reads TGTGCTAGTGGTTTTAACTTCTACGAGCAGTACTTC.